This T cell receptor beta chain was recorded in a study of CD8 T cells in ankylosing spondylitis. Study findings and constraints: Disease-linked clones proved CD8+ and comparatively uncommon in peripheral blood. From matched ankylosing spondylitis synovial fluid, disease-linked clones were reportedly recovered at significantly enriched levels. Certain motif variants had earlier been reported in reactive arthritis synovial fluid and blood. Seemingly distinctive of ankylosing spondylitis blood was a TCR beta motif formed by eight highly homologous variants.

CDR1 is DFQATT and CDR2 is SNEGSKA in the germline V gene (reference sequence). The CDR3 spans 15 residues. V was clipped by 3 bases and J by 4 bases, with 18 bases between them. MiXCR, applied by TCRdb to the 5' RACE reads, yields one record per CDR3 protein. The table has 200,000 to 250,000 distinct CDR3 sequences, about 16% seen once. Concerning this clonotype: Its antigen is as yet unknown.

The receptor was isolated from a male donor with ankylosing spondylitis. The chain couples TRBV20-1 to TRBJ2-5, with D tentatively TRBD1 or TRBD2 (5 bases each). The source material was blood, either unsorted or a sorted T cell fraction (not recorded which). The CDR3: CSASVEEGPRETQYF. DNA of the CDR3: TGCAGTGCTAGTGTTGAAGAGGGGCCGAGAGAGACCCAGTACTTC.